This T cell receptor (beta chain) was identified in a study of cytomegalovirus exposure and HLA in healthy donors. The PCR used 60 Vbeta and 13 Jbeta primers. The table came from immunoSEQ multiplex PCR; TCRdb's copy has only in-frame clones and leaves some out. The table lists 150,000 to 200,000 clones, 80% of them singletons. Germline V lookup: CDR1 MGHDK, CDR2 SYGVNS. The trim removed 3 bases at V and 0 bases at J, leaving 10 bases unmatched. There are 17 residues in the CDR3. This chain connects TRBV25-1 to TRBJ2-7; 8 bases are a match to TRBD1. The sequencing input was PBMCs. The receptor comes from a man between 18 and 29 years old in good health and CMV-seropositive. As DNA, the CDR3 is TGTGCCAGCAGTGACTGGGGACCGGGACAGGACTCCTACGAGCAGTACTTC. This translates into CASSDWGPGQDSYEQYF.